These 23 T cell receptor beta chains originate from one sample sequenced in a study of early T cells in non-severe SARS-CoV-2 infection. TCRdb analysed the 5' RACE reads with MiXCR anew, one entry per CDR3 protein. The data show 70,000 to 85,000 distinct CDR3 sequences, about 13% seen once. Material for sequencing was whole blood. Source of these receptors: an adult who was a healthcare worker with PCR-confirmed SARS-CoV-2 infection or an uninfected control (not recorded which).

This clonotype was seen only a few times. The rearrangement joins TRBV6-6 to TRBJ1-3; a weak D match, TRBD1 (5 bases). The CDR3 consists of 15 residues. Germline-derived CDR1 and CDR2 are MNHNY and SVGAGI (reference sequence). The germline V and J ends were trimmed by 6 bases and 1 base, with 13 bases remaining between them. The CDR3 region has the DNA TGTGCCAGCAGCCCGCAGGGTTCGTCTGGAAACACCATATATTTT. Amino acid sequence: CASSPQGSSGNTIYF.

This clonotype was seen many times. The rearrangement joins TRBV10-1 to TRBJ2-3; D remains unclear. This CDR3 comprises 15 residues. Deletions cut 3 bases from V and 1 base from J, with 11 bases between. Germline CDR1 WNHNN, CDR2 SYGVQD (reference sequence). In DNA form, the CDR3 reads TGCGCCAGCAGTGACGGAACGGTAGGCACAGATACGCAGTATTTT. Encoded protein: CASSDGTVGTDTQYF.

This chain uses TRBV20-1 with TRBJ2-1; D unclear. The germline V gene has CDR1 DFQATT and CDR2 SNEGSKA (reference sequence). This CDR3 spans 13 amino acids. Trimming stripped 0 bases from V and 9 bases from J, with 12 bases between. This CDR3 is CSAREIVSSEQFF. In nucleotides, the CDR3 is TGCAGTGCTAGAGAAATTGTATCAAGTGAGCAGTTCTTC.

This chain joins TRBV11-2 and TRBJ2-7; no clear D gene. Germline CDR1 reads SGHAT; CDR2 reads FQNNGV. Trimming removed 2 bases from V and 6 bases from J, with 5 bases in between. The CDR3 is 11 amino acids. The CDR3 DNA reads as TGTGCCAGCAGCTTATTGTCCGAGCAGTACTTC. It is translated as CASSLLSEQYF.

This chain links TRBV28 with TRBJ2-7; D is perhaps TRBD2 (6 bases). This CDR3 has 15 amino acids. The V and J ends lost 1 base and 0 bases respectively, with 10 bases between them. CDR1 is MDHEN and CDR2 is SYDVKM in the germline V gene. For the CDR3, the DNA is TGTGCCAGCAGTTTATCCGCGGGATTCTCCTACGAGCAGTACTTC. This codes for CASSLSAGFSYEQYF.

This clonotype is judged medium-sized. The CDR3 sequence is CASTAGTDYGYTF. DNA for the CDR3: TGTGCCAGCACGGCCGGGACAGACTATGGCTACACCTTC. This chain joins TRBV2 and TRBJ1-2; 7 bases are a match to TRBD1. The V segment lost 7 bases and the J segment 3 bases; nucleotides outside the gene matches: 5. CDR3 length: 13 amino acids. Germline lookup yields CDR1 SNHLY and CDR2 FYNNEI.

The V call is TRBV5-1, the J call TRBJ1-1; D remains unclear. This CDR3 comprises 16 residues. V dropped 0 bases and J dropped 5 bases, with 17 bases sitting between them. The germline V gene has CDR1 SGHRS and CDR2 YFSETQ. The CDR3 DNA reads as TGCGCCAGCAGCTTGGCACCGGACCTCGGATGGACTGAAGCTTTCTTT. Its translation is CASSLAPDLGWTEAFF.

The V and J genes are TRBV29-1 and TRBJ1-3; tentatively, D is TRBD1 (6 bases). This CDR3 spans 13 amino acids. Germline CDR1 reads SQVTM; CDR2 reads ANQGSEA. Deletions cut 7 bases from V and 4 bases from J, with 14 bases between. CDR3 protein: CSAAGAFGNTIYF. The CDR3, as DNA: TGCAGCGCTGCAGGGGCGTTCGGAAACACCATATATTTT.

This clonotype was seen only a few times. J is TRBJ2-5 and V is TRBV5-1; D gene uncertain. From germline, CDR1 is SGHRS and CDR2 YFSETQ. V lost 0 bases, J lost 6 bases, and 0 bases lay in between. The CDR3 has 10 amino acids. CDR3 sequence: CASSLETQYF. In nucleotides, the CDR3 is TGCGCCAGCAGCTTGGAGACCCAGTACTTC.

The table lists this clonotype with a few counts. V usage is TRBV23-1 and J usage is TRBJ2-5; D possibly corresponds to TRBD1 (6 bases). TRBV23-1 is flagged as an ORF with uncertain function. This CDR3 spans 17 amino acids. Trimming shortened V by 0 bases and J by 1 base, and 15 bases separated the two germline ends. The CDR3 loop is CASSQSCQQGAQETQYF. The CDR3, as DNA: TGCGCCAGCAGTCAATCTTGCCAACAGGGCGCCCAAGAGACCCAGTACTTC.

At least ten counts were recorded for this clonotype. The CDR3 sequence is CASRGQGDFNYGYTF. CDR3 in DNA: TGTGCCAGCAGGGGACAGGGAGATTTTAACTATGGCTACACCTTC. V usage is TRBV13 and J usage is TRBJ1-2; TRBD1 matches 9 bases. The CDR3 has 15 residues. V shed 6 bases, J shed 1 base, and the junction held 6 bases outside the gene matches. Germline V gene lookup returns CDR1 PRHDT and CDR2 FYEKMQ (reference sequence).

This clonotype was counted a few times. The chain links TRBV7-3 to TRBJ2-2; TRBD1 might be the D (7 bases). V was shortened by 5 bases and J by 2 bases, with 15 bases between the two germline ends. Looked up from germline, CDR1 is SGHTA and CDR2 is FQGTGA. The CDR3 consists of 16 residues. This chain's CDR3 is CASSPEGAINTGELFF. The CDR3 nucleotides read TGTGCCAGCAGCCCGGAGGGGGCAATAAACACCGGGGAGCTGTTTTTT.

Ten or more counts support this clonotype. The chain links TRBV7-3 to TRBJ2-5; 8 positions agree with TRBD1. Looked up from germline, CDR1 is SGHTA and CDR2 is FQGTGA. The CDR3 extends over 13 amino acids. The trim removed 5 bases at V and 4 bases at J, leaving 3 bases unmatched. This CDR3 reads CASSHDRGETQYF. Written as DNA, the CDR3 is TGTGCCAGCAGCCACGACAGGGGAGAGACCCAGTACTTC.

This clonotype showed up many times. The chain joins TRBV2 to TRBJ2-4, with D possibly being TRBD1 or TRBD2 (5 bases each). Germline CDR1 reads SNHLY; CDR2 reads FYNNEI. With 4 bases removed from V and 6 bases from J, the gap between germline ends came to 10 bases. The CDR3 sequence is 13 residues long. The CDR3 here is CASSARGTNIQYF. The CDR3 region has the DNA TGTGCCAGCAGTGCTCGTGGGACAAACATTCAGTACTTC.

This clonotype was counted a single time. This chain uses TRBV9 with TRBJ1-6; 8 nucleotides align to TRBD1. The CDR3 runs 15 residues. Germline V CDR1 and CDR2: SGDLS, YYNGEE. Germline trimming cut 4 bases from V and 5 bases from J; bases unmatched to any gene: 5. For the CDR3, the DNA is TGTGCCAGCAGCCTCCGGACAGGGAATAATTCACCCCTCCACTTT. As protein: CASSLRTGNNSPLHF.

A note on this clonotype: One junction end disagrees with the germline gene, perhaps due to a read error. V is TRBV5-1 and J is TRBJ1-1; 7 bases match TRBD1. This CDR3 contains 17 residues. From germline, CDR1 is SGHRS and CDR2 YFSETQ. CDR3 in amino acids: CASSLGQGTSTNTEVFF. In DNA form, the CDR3 reads TGCGCCAGCAGCTTGGGACAGGGTACTTCTACGAACACTGAAGTTTTCTTT.

The table lists this clonotype with a few counts. The chain recombines TRBV5-1 with TRBJ1-4; D may be TRBD1 (5 bases). The V and J ends lost 0 bases and 5 bases respectively, with 8 bases between them. The CDR3 runs 14 residues. The germline V gene encodes CDR1 SGHRS and CDR2 YFSETQ. The CDR3 loop is CASSLGTRNEKLFF. The CDR3, as DNA: TGCGCCAGCAGCTTGGGGACACGAAATGAAAAACTGTTTTTT.

This clonotype was seen a few times. This sequence joins TRBV6-1 and TRBJ1-6; a weak D match, TRBD1 (5 bases). Germline loops: CDR1 MNHNS, CDR2 SASEGT. Trimming removed 10 bases from V and 8 bases from J, with 18 bases in between. The CDR3 runs to 14 residues. The CDR3 is CATAERGLYSPLHF. CDR3 nucleotides: TGTGCCACCGCCGAGAGGGGCTTGTATTCACCCCTCCACTTT.

This clonotype was picked up a small number of times. The chain is built from TRBV6-6 and TRBJ2-1, with 10 bases that match TRBD2. V was clipped by 6 bases and J by 3 bases; unmatched bases: 8. Germline V lookup: CDR1 MNHNY, CDR2 SVGAGI (reference sequence). CDR3 length equals 16 residues. In nucleotides, the CDR3 is TGTGCCAGCAGATCTAAAGCGGGAGGGTTCTACAATGAGCAGTTCTTC. It yields the protein CASRSKAGGFYNEQFF.

This clonotype was seen repeatedly, ten times or more. The V call is TRBV9, the J call TRBJ1-3; 7 positions agree with TRBD1. V trimming: 4 bases; J trimming: 0 bases; junction bases outside the gene matches: 13. This CDR3 is 18 amino acids long. Germline V gives CDR1 SGDLS, CDR2 YYNGEE. The CDR3 DNA reads TGTGCCAGCAGCAAGCACAGGGGCATCGCTACCTCTGGAAACACCATATATTTT. This sequence encodes CASSKHRGIATSGNTIYF.

This clonotype turned up a few times. This chain links TRBV2 with TRBJ1-5; the D gene is possibly TRBD1 (5 bases). CDR1 is SNHLY, CDR2 FYNNEI, per germline. The CDR3 spans 13 residues. V lost 6 bases and J 3 bases, leaving 9 bases between the germline ends. CDR3 bases: TGTGCCAGCAGAGACAGATTCAATCAGCCCCAGCATTTT. It encodes CASRDRFNQPQHF.

At least ten counts were recorded for this clonotype. The V call is TRBV3-1, the J call TRBJ1-1, with D maybe TRBD1 (6 bases). This CDR3 is built from 16 residues. V dropped 4 bases and J dropped 0 bases, with 15 bases sitting between them. The germline V gene encodes CDR1 LGHDT and CDR2 YNNKEL (reference sequence). CDR3 residues: CASSPRTAKMNTEAFF. DNA for the CDR3: TGTGCCAGCAGCCCCCGGACAGCTAAGATGAACACTGAAGCTTTCTTT. Using reference TRBV3-1 and TRBJ1-1 for the parts outside the CDR3, the full variable domain is DTAVSQTPKYLVTQMGNDKSIKCEQNLGHDTMYWYKQDSKKFLKIMFSYNNKELIINETVPNRFSPKSPDKAHLNLHINSLELGDSAVYFCASSPRTAKMNTEAFFGQGTRLTVV.

This chain uses TRBV10-1 with TRBJ1-2, with 7 nucleotides matching TRBD1. The V segment lost 2 bases and the J segment 2 bases; nucleotides outside the gene matches: 2. The CDR3 runs to 14 residues. Germline CDR1 and CDR2: WNHNN and SYGVQD (reference sequence). The CDR3 coding sequence is TGCGCCAGCAGTGAGATACAGGGGAACTATGGCTACACCTTC. Amino acids: CASSEIQGNYGYTF.